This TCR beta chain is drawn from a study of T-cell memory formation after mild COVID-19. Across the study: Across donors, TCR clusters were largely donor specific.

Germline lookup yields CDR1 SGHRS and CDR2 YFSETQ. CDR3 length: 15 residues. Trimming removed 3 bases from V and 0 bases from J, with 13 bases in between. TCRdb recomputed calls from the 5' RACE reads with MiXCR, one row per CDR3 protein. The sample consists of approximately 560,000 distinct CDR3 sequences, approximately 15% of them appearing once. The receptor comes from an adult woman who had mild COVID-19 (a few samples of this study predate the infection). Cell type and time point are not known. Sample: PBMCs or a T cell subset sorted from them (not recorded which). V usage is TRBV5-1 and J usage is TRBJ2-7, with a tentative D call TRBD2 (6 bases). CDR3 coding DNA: TGCGCCAGCAGCTCGGGGGACCTTCGCTCCTACGAGCAGTACTTC. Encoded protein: CASSSGDLRSYEQYF.